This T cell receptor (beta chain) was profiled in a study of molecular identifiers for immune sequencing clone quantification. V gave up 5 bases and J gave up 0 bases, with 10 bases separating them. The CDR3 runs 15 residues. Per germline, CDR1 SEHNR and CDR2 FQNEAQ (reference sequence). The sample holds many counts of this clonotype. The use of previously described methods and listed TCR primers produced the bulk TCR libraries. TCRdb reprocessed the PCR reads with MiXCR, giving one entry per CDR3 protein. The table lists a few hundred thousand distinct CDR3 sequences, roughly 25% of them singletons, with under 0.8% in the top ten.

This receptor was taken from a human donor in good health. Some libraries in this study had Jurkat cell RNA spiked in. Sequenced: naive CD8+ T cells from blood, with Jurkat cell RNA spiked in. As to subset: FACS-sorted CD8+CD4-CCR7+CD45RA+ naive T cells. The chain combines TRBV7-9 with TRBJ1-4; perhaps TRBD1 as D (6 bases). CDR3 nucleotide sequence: TGTGCCAGCAGCCCAAGACAGGCAACTAATGAAAAACTGTTTTTT. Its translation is CASSPRQATNEKLFF.